Below are 12 T cell receptor beta chains sequenced from a single sample in a study of T cells in Graves' hyperthyroidism and ophthalmopathy. Using RNA transcripts as the source, TCR beta CDR3 regions were amplified. The HTBI primer set was used in a first-round RT-PCR of the TCR CDR3. TCRdb redid the calling of the multiplex PCR reads with MiXCR, one entry per CDR3 protein. This table holds some 370,000 distinct CDR3 sequences, 15% to 20% found once. The sample was blood. Every receptor here comes from a woman aged 25-40 years with Graves' hyperthyroidism that later progressed to Graves' ophthalmopathy.

This clonotype has just a few counts. V gene TRBV29-1 combines with J gene TRBJ1-1, with D possibly matching TRBD1 (6 bases). V was shortened by 6 bases and J by 3 bases, with 14 bases between the two germline ends. CDR1 and CDR2 from the germline V gene are SQVTM and ANQGSEA. This CDR3 region has 13 residues. The CDR3 loop reads CSVYRAGDTEAFF. As DNA, the CDR3 is TGCAGCGTCTACAGGGCAGGGGACACTGAAGCTTTCTTT.

The rearrangement uses TRBV4-1 and TRBJ2-2; D is unclear. The germline V and J ends were trimmed by 0 bases and 1 base, with 18 bases remaining between them. Germline values: CDR1 MGHRA, CDR2 YSYEKL. The CDR3 is 19 residues long. The CDR3 is CASSQDSYSVFENTGELFF. Here the CDR3 DNA reads TGCGCCAGCAGCCAAGATTCCTACTCCGTCTTCGAGAACACCGGGGAGCTGTTTTTT.

This clonotype was detected a few times. The chain couples TRBV7-9 to TRBJ1-5, with a possible D match to TRBD1 (6 bases). V was clipped by 1 base and J by 6 bases, with 16 bases between them. Per germline, CDR1 SEHNR and CDR2 FQNEAQ (reference sequence). CDR3 length equals 16 residues. This CDR3 reads CASSLVEGRGAQPQHF. CDR3 nucleotides: TGTGCCAGCAGCTTAGTTGAAGGCAGGGGCGCTCAGCCCCAGCATTTT. Full variable domain (rest looked up from reference TRBV7-9 and TRBJ1-5): DTGVSQNPRHKITKRGQNVTFRCDPISEHNRLYWYRQTLGQGPEFLTYFQNEAQLEKSRLLSDRFSAERPKGSFSTLEIQRTEQGDSAMYLCASSLVEGRGAQPQHFGDGTRLSIL.

This clonotype was detected ten times or more. The V gene is TRBV27, the J gene TRBJ1-2; no clear D gene. Germline CDR1 and CDR2: MNHEY and SMNVEV (reference sequence). The CDR3 runs 12 residues. Trimming removed 2 bases from V and 9 bases from J, with 10 bases in between. CDR3 residues: CASSLPGGSYTF. The CDR3 nucleotides are TGTGCCAGCAGTTTACCGGGTGGCAGCTACACCTTC.

At least ten counts were recorded for this clonotype. The CDR3 sequence: CSASTGSLGYGYTF. DNA for the CDR3: TGCAGTGCTAGTACAGGGAGTTTAGGCTATGGCTACACCTTC. This chain links TRBV20-1 with TRBJ1-2, with D perhaps TRBD1 (6 bases). CDR1 is DFQATT, CDR2 SNEGSKA, per germline (reference sequence). V shed 3 bases and J shed 4 bases, with 15 bases lying between them. The CDR3 contains 14 residues.

This clonotype has just a few counts. The J gene is TRBJ2-1, the V gene TRBV10-2; a weak D match, TRBD2 (6 bases). Germline CDR1 reads WSHSY; CDR2 reads SAAADI. V lost 7 bases and J 8 bases, leaving 18 bases between the germline ends. CDR3 size: 14 residues. CDR3 DNA sequence: TGCGCCAGCACTATCCCGGGGGTAACGTATGAGCAGTTCTTC. Encoded protein: CASTIPGVTYEQFF.

This clonotype was detected ten times or more. The rearrangement links TRBV5-1 to TRBJ2-5, with 8 bases that match TRBD1. This CDR3 contains 18 residues. The J segment lost 6 bases and the V segment lost 4 bases, leaving 20 bases of the junction unmatched. The germline V gene has CDR1 SGHRS and CDR2 YFSETQ. CDR3 protein: CASSPFPIETGGGKTQYF. The CDR3 DNA reads as TGCGCCAGCAGCCCCTTCCCGATTGAAACAGGGGGTGGAAAGACCCAGTACTTC.

This clonotype has more than one count but fewer than ten. The rearrangement joins TRBV29-1 to TRBJ1-3; D unclear. The CDR3 runs 13 residues. V was pared by 3 bases and J by 8 bases, with 14 bases between. In germline, CDR1 is SQVTM, CDR2 ANQGSEA. DNA for the CDR3: TGCAGCGTTGAGGATGTGTCTCGTTACACCATATATTTT. It encodes CSVEDVSRYTIYF.

V is TRBV4-1 and J is TRBJ1-1, with D unresolved. Germline values: CDR1 MGHRA, CDR2 YSYEKL. This CDR3 comprises 13 residues. Trimming cost V 1 base and J 6 bases, with 9 bases left between them. The CDR3 DNA is TGCGCCAGCAGCCAAGCACTGGAACCTGAAGCTTTCTTT. Amino acids: CASSQALEPEAFF.

This clonotype was seen many times. The V call is TRBV11-2, the J call TRBJ2-5; D not resolved. The V and J ends lost 1 base and 4 bases respectively, with 13 bases between them. The CDR3 has 15 amino acids. The germline gives CDR1 SGHAT, CDR2 FQNNGV. CDR3 loop: CASSLVGSGIETQYF. CDR3 sequence (DNA): TGTGCCAGCAGCTTAGTAGGTTCAGGAATAGAGACCCAGTACTTC.

This clonotype was recorded many times. The rearrangement uses TRBV2 and TRBJ1-2, with D possibly matching TRBD1 (6 bases). From germline, CDR1 is SNHLY and CDR2 FYNNEI. The length of the CDR3 is 13 residues. V was clipped by 6 bases and J by 7 bases, with 15 bases between them. CDR3 amino acids: CASRGRGASGYTF. The CDR3, as DNA: TGTGCCAGCAGGGGTCGGGGGGCGAGTGGCTACACCTTC.

CDR3 sequence reads: CASKGGQRYEQYF. The CDR3 DNA sequence: TGTGCCAGCAAGGGCGGACAGCGGTACGAGCAGTACTTC. The rearrangement links TRBV5-8 to TRBJ2-7, with a weak D call TRBD1 (6 bases). V was trimmed by 6 bases and J by 4 bases, leaving 14 bases between them. The CDR3 length is 13 residues. Germline V gives CDR1 SGHTS, CDR2 YDEGEE. The entire variable domain, with the rest obtained from reference TRBV5-8 and TRBJ2-7, is as follows: EAGVTQSPTHLIKTRGQQATLRCSPISGHTSVYWYQQALGLGLQFLLWYDEGEERNRGNFPPRFSGRQFPNYSSELNVNALELEDSALYLCASKGGQRYEQYFGPGTRLTVT.